This T cell receptor beta chain came from a study of shared clonotypes between healthy human individuals. With V trimmed by 4 bases and J by 7 bases, 13 bases remained unmatched. CDR1 SGHDT and CDR2 YYEEEE come from the germline V gene. The CDR3 runs to 16 residues. Assay: immunoSEQ multiplex PCR; the TCRdb copy retains only in-frame clones and omits some. Among roughly 1,000,000 clones listed, 70% to 80% were seen once. V usage is TRBV5-6 and J usage is TRBJ1-2; 10 bases agree with TRBD1. This TCR was recovered from a man younger than 30 in good health. Some clones in this sample may be carry-over from other donors' samples. Sequencing input: memory CD4+ T cells from PBMCs. As for subset: CD45RA-negative fraction. CDR3 residues: CASSHTTDRGRGGYTF. The CDR3 nucleotides read TGTGCCAGCAGCCATACGACTGACAGGGGGCGCGGTGGCTACACCTTC.